These 13 T cell receptor beta chains came from one sample sequenced in a study of T cell responses to AZD1222 COVID-19 vaccine. TCRdb's table, derived via immunoSEQ multiplex PCR, lists solely in-frame clones and lacks some. The sample holds 120,000 or so clones; about nine tenths are singletons and the top ten take 0.95% to 1.5%. Material: peripheral blood, obtained on day 0 of AZD1222 vaccination. The receptors stem from an adult in good health.

The chain carries TRBV15 and TRBJ2-4, with 12 bases lining up with TRBD1. The CDR3 spans 18 residues. V shed 0 bases and J 12 bases; nucleotides not matched to a gene: 15. Per germline, CDR1 LNHNV and CDR2 YYDKDF (reference sequence). The CDR3, as DNA: TGTGCCACCAGCAGAGATGGGATCCGAGCGGGACAGGGGGCGGCTCAGTACTTC. The encoded protein is CATSRDGIRAGQGAAQYF.

The chain combines TRBV20-1 with TRBJ1-1; D is unclear. V lost 3 bases and J lost 7, with 12 bases in between. This CDR3 has 12 residues. In germline, CDR1 is DFQATT, CDR2 SNEGSKA (reference sequence). The CDR3, as DNA: TGCAGTGCTAGTAAGCCGGCCTTTGAAGCTTTCTTT. It yields the protein CSASKPAFEAFF.

This chain joins TRBV6-5 and TRBJ2-7, with unresolved D. The V gene's germline CDR1 is MNHEY and CDR2 SVGAGI. CDR3 size: 13 residues. Trimming removed 5 bases from V and 6 bases from J, with 14 bases in between. CDR3 protein: CASSNRPRLEQYF. The CDR3 bases are TGTGCCAGCAGTAACCGTCCTCGCCTCGAGCAGTACTTC.

This clone was detected only once. The chain combines TRBV12-5 with TRBJ2-3; D is possibly TRBD1 (5 bases). The CDR3 is 14 residues long. CDR1 and CDR2 from the germline V gene are LGHNT and FRNRAP. With 1 base removed from V and 4 bases from J, the gap between germline ends came to 9 bases. The CDR3, as DNA: TGTGCTAGTGGTTTGGGGGGCGATGCAGATACGCAGTATTTT. This codes for CASGLGGDADTQYF.

The rearrangement links TRBV5-1 to TRBJ2-7; weak D call: TRBD1 (5 bases). Germline CDR1 and CDR2: SGHRS and YFSETQ. This CDR3 spans 14 amino acids. Trimming cost V 3 bases and J 0 bases, with 10 bases left between them. CDR3 in DNA: TGCGCCAGCAGCTCCACAGGCGACTCCTACGAGCAGTACTTC. This encodes CASSSTGDSYEQYF. The whole variable domain, filled in from reference TRBV5-1 and TRBJ2-7, reads KAGVTQTPRYLIKTRGQQVTLSCSPISGHRSVSWYQQTPGQGLQFLFEYFSETQRNKGNFPGRFSGRQFSNSRSEMNVSTLELGDSALYLCASSSTGDSYEQYFGPGTRLTVT.

This chain uses TRBV7-2 with TRBJ2-3, with 8 nucleotides matching TRBD2. Germline-derived CDR1 and CDR2 are SGHTA and FQGNSA. With 8 bases clipped from V and 3 bases from J, the junction kept 4 bases outside the gene matches. This CDR3 spans 13 amino acids. For the CDR3, the DNA is TGTGCCAGCGGCGGGGGGTCGACAGATACGCAGTATTTT. Encoded protein: CASGGGSTDTQYF.

This clone was observed once. V gene TRBV4-2 combines with J gene TRBJ2-7, with 8 bases matching TRBD1. CDR3 length: 13 amino acids. The germline CDR1 and CDR2 sequences are LGHNA and YNFKEQ. Trimming removed 6 bases from V and 3 bases from J; junction bases left unmatched: 4. CDR3 sequence (DNA): TGTGCCAGCAGACCCGGACAGGGCTACGAGCAGTACTTC. Translation gives CASRPGQGYEQYF.

The V and J genes are TRBV12-3 or TRBV12-4 and TRBJ1-4; TRBD1 agrees at 8 bases. V was pared by 2 bases and J by 11 bases, with 1 base of the junction left unmatched. The CDR3 length is 12 residues. The CDR3 DNA reads TGTGCCAGCAGTTTATGGACAGGGAAACTGTTTTTT. Translated: CASSLWTGKLFF.

The chain has TRBV6-5 and TRBJ1-5; TRBD1 agrees at 8 bases. This CDR3 contains 14 residues. Looked up from germline, CDR1 is MNHEY and CDR2 is SVGAGI. The junction had 5 bases not matched to a gene; V was cut back by 5 bases and J by 5 bases. CDR3 coding DNA: TGTGCCAGCAGTCAGGGACAGGCTTATCAGCCCCAGCATTTT. This encodes CASSQGQAYQPQHF.

This rearrangement joins TRBV28 to TRBJ2-1; 7 bases are shared with TRBD2. The CDR3 covers 15 residues. With V trimmed by 2 bases and J by 5 bases, 6 bases remained unmatched. Germline V CDR1 and CDR2: MDHEN, SYDVKM. CDR3 loop: CASSLSLGGNNEQFF. The CDR3 DNA is TGTGCCAGCAGTTTAAGTTTGGGAGGGAACAATGAGCAGTTCTTC.

CDR3 sequence (DNA): TGTGCCAGCAGCCCGACTAAAGGGCAGGGGAACACCGGGGAGCTGTTTTTT. Translation: CASSPTKGQGNTGELFF. The chain joins TRBV21-1 to TRBJ2-2. TRBV21-1 is labeled a pseudogene. The CDR3 covers 17 residues.

The chain employs TRBV6-1 and TRBJ1-2; 8 bases fit TRBD1. The CDR3 totals 16 residues. Germline-derived CDR1 and CDR2 are MNHNS and SASEGT. V shed 0 bases and J 3 bases; nucleotides not matched to a gene: 6. Written as DNA, the CDR3 is TGTGCCAGCAGTGAAGCGCTTCGGGGACAGGACTATGGCTACACCTTC. It codes for CASSEALRGQDYGYTF.

This chain uses TRBV4-2 with TRBJ2-7; D gene uncertain. The CDR3 runs to 13 residues. Trimming took 0 bases from V and 3 from J, leaving 6 bases between them. CDR1 and CDR2 from the germline V gene are LGHNA and YNFKEQ. The CDR3 region has the DNA TGTGCCAGCAGCCAAGATGTCAGCTACGAGCAGTACTTC. It translates to CASSQDVSYEQYF.